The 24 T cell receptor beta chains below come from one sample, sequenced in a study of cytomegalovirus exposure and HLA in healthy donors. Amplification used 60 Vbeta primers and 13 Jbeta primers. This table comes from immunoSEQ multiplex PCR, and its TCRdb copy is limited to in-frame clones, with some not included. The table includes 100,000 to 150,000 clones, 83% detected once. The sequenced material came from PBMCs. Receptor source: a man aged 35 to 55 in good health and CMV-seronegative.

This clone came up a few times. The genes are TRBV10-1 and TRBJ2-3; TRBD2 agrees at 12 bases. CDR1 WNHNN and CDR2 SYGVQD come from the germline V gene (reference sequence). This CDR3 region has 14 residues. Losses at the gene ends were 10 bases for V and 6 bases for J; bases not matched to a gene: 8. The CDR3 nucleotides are TGCGCCACAAGACTAGCGGGAGTTTTGGATACGCAGTATTTT. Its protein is CATRLAGVLDTQYF.

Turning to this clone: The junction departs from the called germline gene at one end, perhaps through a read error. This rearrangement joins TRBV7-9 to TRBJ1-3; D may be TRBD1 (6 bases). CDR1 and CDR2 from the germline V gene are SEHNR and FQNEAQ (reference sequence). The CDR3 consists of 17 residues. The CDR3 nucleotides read TGTTCCAGCAGCTTAGCGGGGGGGCGTAGCTCTGGAAACACCATATATTTT. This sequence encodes CSSSLAGGRSSGNTIYF.

This CDR3 reads CASSSVPGTGTDTQYF. The CDR3, as DNA: TGTGCCAGCTCATCAGTTCCCGGGACAGGCACAGATACGCAGTATTTT. The J gene is TRBJ2-3, the V gene TRBV18, with 7 bases matching TRBD1. With V trimmed by 5 bases and J by 1 base, 9 bases remained unmatched. Germline CDR1 and CDR2: KGHSH and LQKENI. The CDR3 spans 16 residues.

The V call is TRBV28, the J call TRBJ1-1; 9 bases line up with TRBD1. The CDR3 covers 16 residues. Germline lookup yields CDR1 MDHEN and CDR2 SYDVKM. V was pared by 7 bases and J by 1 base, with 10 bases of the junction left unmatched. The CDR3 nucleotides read TGTGCCAGCACCGGGTTACAGGGGGCAGGGAACACTGAAGCTTTCTTT. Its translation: CASTGLQGAGNTEAFF.

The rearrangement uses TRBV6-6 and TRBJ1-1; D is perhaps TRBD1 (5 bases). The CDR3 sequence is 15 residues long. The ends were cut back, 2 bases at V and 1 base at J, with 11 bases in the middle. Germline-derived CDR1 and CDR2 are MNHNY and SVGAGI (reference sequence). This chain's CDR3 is CASSYPDRRNTEAFF. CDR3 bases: TGTGCCAGCAGTTACCCCGACAGAAGGAACACTGAAGCTTTCTTT.

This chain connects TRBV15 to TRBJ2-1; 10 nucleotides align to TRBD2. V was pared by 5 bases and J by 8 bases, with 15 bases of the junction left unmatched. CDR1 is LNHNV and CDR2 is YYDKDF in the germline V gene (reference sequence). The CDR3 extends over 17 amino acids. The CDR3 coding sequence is TGTGCCACCAGCGGATCCATGTCTAGCGGGAGTTGGGATGAGCAGTTCTTC. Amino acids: CATSGSMSSGSWDEQFF.

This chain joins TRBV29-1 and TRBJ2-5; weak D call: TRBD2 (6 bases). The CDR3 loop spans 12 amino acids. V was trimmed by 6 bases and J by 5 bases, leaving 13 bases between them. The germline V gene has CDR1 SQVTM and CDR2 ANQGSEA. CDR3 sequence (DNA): TGCAGCGTCAAAGATGCGGGGGAGACCCAGTACTTC. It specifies CSVKDAGETQYF.

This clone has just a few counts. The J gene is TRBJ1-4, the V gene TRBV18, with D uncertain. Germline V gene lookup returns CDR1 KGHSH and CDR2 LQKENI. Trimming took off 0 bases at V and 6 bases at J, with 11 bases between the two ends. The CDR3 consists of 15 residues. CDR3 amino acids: CASSPPGEDYEKLFF. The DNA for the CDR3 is TGTGCCAGCTCACCACCGGGAGAGGATTATGAAAAACTGTTTTTT.

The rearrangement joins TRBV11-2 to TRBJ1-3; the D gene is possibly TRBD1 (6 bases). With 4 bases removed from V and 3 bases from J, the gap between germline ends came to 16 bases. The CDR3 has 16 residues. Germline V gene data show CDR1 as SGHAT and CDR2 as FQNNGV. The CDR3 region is CASSWGGARGGNTIYF. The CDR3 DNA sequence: TGTGCCAGCAGCTGGGGGGGGGCTCGAGGTGGAAACACCATATATTTT.

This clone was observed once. The CDR3 is CSTLGGRAPAEQFF. The CDR3 DNA sequence: TGCAGCACCCTGGGCGGGAGAGCACCTGCGGAGCAGTTCTTC. The V gene is TRBV29-1, the J gene TRBJ2-1, with 7 bases identical to TRBD2. Germline V lookup: CDR1 SQVTM, CDR2 ANQGSEA. The CDR3 consists of 14 residues. J gave up 10 bases and V 8 bases, and 17 bases lay outside the gene matches.

Here the CDR3 reads CASSLGQVGETQYF. The CDR3 DNA reads as TGTGCCAGCAGTCTCGGACAGGTCGGAGAGACCCAGTACTTC. The chain recombines TRBV28 with TRBJ2-5; 7 bases fit TRBD1. Germline V gene sequence: CDR1 MDHEN, CDR2 SYDVKM. The CDR3 is 14 amino acids. V gave up 5 bases and J gave up 4 bases; unmatched junction bases: 7.

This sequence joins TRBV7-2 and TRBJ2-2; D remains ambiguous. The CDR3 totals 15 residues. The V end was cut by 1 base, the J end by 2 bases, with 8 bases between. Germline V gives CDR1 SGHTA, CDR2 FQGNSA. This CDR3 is CASSLEPVNTGELFF. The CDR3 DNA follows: TGTGCCAGCAGCTTAGAACCGGTCAACACCGGGGAGCTGTTTTTT.

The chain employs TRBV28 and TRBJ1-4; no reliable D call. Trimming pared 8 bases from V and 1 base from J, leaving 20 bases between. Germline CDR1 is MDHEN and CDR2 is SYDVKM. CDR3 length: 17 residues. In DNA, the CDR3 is TGTGCCAGCTCCGCCTGGGCCCCCTCTGGAACTAATGAAAAACTGTTTTTT. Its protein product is CASSAWAPSGTNEKLFF.

The CDR3 reads CATSRGNSYEQYF. In nucleotides, the CDR3 is TGTGCCACCAGCAGAGGGAACAGCTACGAGCAGTACTTC. This chain connects TRBV15 to TRBJ2-7; D call uncertain. Looked up from germline, CDR1 is LNHNV and CDR2 is YYDKDF (reference sequence). Trimming took 1 base from V and 3 from J, leaving 7 bases between them. The CDR3 covers 13 residues.

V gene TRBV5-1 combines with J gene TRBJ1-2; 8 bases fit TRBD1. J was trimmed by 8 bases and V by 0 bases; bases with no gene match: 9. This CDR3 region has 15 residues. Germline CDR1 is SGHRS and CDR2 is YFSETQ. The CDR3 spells CASSLGLGQAGGYTF. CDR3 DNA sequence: TGCGCCAGCAGCTTGGGCTTGGGACAGGCGGGGGGCTACACCTTC.

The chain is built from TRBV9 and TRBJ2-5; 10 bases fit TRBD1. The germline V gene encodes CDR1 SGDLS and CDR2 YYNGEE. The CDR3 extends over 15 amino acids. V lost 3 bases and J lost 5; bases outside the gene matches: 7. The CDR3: CASSARQGAGETQYF. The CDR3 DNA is TGTGCCAGCAGCGCTAGACAGGGGGCTGGCGAGACCCAGTACTTC.

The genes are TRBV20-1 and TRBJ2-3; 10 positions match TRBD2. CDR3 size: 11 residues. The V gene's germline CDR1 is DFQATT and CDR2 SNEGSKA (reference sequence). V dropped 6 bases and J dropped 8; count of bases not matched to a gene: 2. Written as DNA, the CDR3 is TGCAGTGCCAGACTAGCGGGTACGCAGTATTTT. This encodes CSARLAGTQYF.

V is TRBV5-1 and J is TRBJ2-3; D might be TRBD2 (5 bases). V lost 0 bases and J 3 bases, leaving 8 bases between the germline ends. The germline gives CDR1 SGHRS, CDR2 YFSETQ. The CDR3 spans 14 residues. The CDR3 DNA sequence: TGCGCCAGCAGCTTGGAACCGGGGACAGATACGCAGTATTTT. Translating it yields CASSLEPGTDTQYF.

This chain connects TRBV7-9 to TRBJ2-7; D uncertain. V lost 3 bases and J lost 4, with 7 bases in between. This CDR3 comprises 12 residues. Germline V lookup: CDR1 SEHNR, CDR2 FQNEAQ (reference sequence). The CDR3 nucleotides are TGTGCCAGCAGCTTCCTTAGATACGAGCAGTACTTC. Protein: CASSFLRYEQYF.

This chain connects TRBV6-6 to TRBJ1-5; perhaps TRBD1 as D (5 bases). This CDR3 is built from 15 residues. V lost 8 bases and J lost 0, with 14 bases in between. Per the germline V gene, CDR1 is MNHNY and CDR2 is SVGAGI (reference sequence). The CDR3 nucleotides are TGTGCCAGCGGAGATGGGGCGTATAGCAATCAGCCCCAGCATTTT. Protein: CASGDGAYSNQPQHF.

As DNA, the CDR3 is TGTGCCAGCAGCCGGGACAGGGGTAACACCGGGGAGCTGTTTTTT. Translated: CASSRDRGNTGELFF. The chain couples TRBV7-2 to TRBJ2-2, with 10 bases lining up with TRBD1. After removal of 5 bases from V and 2 bases from J, the junction contained 2 bases not matched to a gene. The CDR3 loop spans 15 amino acids. Germline lookup yields CDR1 SGHTA and CDR2 FQGNSA.

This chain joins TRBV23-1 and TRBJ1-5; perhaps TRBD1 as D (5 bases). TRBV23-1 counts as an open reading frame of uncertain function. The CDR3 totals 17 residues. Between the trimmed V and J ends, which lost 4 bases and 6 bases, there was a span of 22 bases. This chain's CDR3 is CASSPLSGPGRCQPQHF. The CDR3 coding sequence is TGCGCCAGCAGTCCTTTATCGGGACCTGGGAGGTGTCAGCCCCAGCATTTT.

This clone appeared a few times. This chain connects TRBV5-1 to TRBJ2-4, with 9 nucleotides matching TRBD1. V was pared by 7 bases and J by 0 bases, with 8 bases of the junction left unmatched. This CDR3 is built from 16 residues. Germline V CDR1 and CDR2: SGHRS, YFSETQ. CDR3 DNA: TGCGCCAGCTCGACCGGGACAGGGCTAGCCAAAAACATTCAGTACTTC. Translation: CASSTGTGLAKNIQYF.

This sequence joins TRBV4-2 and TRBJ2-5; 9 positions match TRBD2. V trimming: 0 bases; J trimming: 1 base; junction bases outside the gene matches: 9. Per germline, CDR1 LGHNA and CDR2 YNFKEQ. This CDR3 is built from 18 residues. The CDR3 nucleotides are TGTGCCAGCAGCCAAGAAGGAACAGCGGGAGGTCCCCAAGAGACCCAGTACTTC. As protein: CASSQEGTAGGPQETQYF.